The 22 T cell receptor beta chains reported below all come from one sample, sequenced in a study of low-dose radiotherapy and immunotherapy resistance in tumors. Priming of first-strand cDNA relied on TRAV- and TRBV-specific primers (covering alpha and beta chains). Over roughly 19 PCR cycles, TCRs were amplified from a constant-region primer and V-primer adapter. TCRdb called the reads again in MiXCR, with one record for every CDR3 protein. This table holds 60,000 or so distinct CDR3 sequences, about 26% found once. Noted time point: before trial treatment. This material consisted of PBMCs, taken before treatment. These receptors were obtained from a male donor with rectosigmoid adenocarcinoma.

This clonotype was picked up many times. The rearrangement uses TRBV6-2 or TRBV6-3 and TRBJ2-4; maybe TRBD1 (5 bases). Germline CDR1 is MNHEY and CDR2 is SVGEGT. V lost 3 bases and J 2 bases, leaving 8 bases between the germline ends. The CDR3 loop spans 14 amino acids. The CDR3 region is CASSYSGPKNIQYF. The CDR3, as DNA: TGTGCCAGCAGTTATTCAGGGCCCAAAAACATTCAGTACTTC.

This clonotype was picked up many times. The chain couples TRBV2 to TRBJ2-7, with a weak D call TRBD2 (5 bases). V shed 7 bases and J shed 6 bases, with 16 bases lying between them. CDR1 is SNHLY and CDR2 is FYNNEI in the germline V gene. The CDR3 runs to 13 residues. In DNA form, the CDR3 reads TGTGCCAGCACTAGAGGGAGAATAGGCGAGCAGTACTTC. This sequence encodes CASTRGRIGEQYF.

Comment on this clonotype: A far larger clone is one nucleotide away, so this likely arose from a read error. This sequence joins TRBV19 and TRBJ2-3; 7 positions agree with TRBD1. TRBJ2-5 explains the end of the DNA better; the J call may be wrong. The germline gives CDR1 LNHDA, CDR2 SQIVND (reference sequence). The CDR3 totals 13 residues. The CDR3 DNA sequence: TGTGCCAGTAGCCGGGGACAGAGCGAGACCCAGTACTTC. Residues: CASSRGQSETQYF.

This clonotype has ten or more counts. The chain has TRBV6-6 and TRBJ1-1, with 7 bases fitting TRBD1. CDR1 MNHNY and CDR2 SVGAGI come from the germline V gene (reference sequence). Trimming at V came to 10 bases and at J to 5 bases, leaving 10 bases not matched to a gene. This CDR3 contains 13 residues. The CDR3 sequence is CATRQGSSTEAFF. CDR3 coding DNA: TGTGCCACCAGACAGGGAAGTTCAACTGAAGCTTTCTTT.

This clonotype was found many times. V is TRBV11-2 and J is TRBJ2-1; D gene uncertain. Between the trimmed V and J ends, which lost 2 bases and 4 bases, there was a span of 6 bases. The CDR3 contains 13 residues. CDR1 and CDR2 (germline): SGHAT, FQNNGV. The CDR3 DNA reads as TGTGCCAGCAGCTTAACCAGATACAATGAGCAGTTCTTC. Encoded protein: CASSLTRYNEQFF.

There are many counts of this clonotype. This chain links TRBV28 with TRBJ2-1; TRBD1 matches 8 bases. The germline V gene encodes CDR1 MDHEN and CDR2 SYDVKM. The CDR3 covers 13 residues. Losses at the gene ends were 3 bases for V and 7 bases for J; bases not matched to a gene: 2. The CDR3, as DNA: TGTGCCAGCAGTTTGGACAGGGTGAATGAGCAGTTCTTC. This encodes CASSLDRVNEQFF.

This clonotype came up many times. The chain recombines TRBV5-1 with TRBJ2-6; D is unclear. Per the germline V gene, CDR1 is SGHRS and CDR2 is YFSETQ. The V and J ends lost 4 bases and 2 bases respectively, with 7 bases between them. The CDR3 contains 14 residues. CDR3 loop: CASSPPAGANVLTF. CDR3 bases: TGCGCCAGCAGCCCGCCCGCTGGGGCCAACGTCCTGACTTTC.

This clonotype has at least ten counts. Written as DNA, the CDR3 is TGTGCCAGCAGTTTCGATCTTAACTATGGCTACACCTTC. It codes for CASSFDLNYGYTF. V usage is TRBV28 and J usage is TRBJ1-2; D unresolved. The ends were cut back, 3 bases at V and 1 base at J, with 6 bases in the middle. Germline CDR1 reads MDHEN; CDR2 reads SYDVKM. CDR3 length: 13 residues.

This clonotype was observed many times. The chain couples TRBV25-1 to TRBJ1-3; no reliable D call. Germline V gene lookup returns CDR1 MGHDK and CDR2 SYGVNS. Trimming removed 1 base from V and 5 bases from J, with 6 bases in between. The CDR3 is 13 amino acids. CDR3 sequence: CASSESVRNTIYF. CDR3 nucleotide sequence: TGTGCCAGCAGTGAATCCGTCCGAAACACCATATATTTT.

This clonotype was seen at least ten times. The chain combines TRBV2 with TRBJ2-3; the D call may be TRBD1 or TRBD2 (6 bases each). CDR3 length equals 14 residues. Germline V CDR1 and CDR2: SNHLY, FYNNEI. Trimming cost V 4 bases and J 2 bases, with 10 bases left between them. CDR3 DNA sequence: TGTGCCAGCAGTGGGGGGGCGTTCACAGATACGCAGTATTTT. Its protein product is CASSGGAFTDTQYF.

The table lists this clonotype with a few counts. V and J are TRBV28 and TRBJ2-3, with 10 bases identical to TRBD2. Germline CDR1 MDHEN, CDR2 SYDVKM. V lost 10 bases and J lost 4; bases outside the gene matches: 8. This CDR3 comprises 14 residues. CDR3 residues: CATQASGRSDTQYF. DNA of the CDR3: TGTGCCACCCAGGCTAGCGGGAGATCAGATACGCAGTATTTT.

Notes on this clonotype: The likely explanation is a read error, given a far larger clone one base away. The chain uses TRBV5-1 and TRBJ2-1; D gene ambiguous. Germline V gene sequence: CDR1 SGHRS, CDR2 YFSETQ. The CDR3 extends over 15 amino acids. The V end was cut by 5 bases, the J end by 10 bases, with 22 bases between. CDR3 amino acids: CASRIGPDSSYEQFF. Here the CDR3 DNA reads TGCGCCAGCAGAATCGGCCCAGATAGCTCCTACGAGCAGTTCTTC.

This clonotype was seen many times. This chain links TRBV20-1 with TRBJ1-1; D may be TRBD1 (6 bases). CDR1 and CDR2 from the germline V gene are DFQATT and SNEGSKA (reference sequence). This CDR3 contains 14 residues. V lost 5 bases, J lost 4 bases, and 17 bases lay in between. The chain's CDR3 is CSAPPAGGATEAFF. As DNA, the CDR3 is TGCAGTGCTCCCCCAGCGGGGGGGGCCACTGAAGCTTTCTTT.

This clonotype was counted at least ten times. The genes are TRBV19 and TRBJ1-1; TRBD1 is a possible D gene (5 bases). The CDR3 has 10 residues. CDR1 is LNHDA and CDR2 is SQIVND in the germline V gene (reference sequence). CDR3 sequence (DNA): TGTGCGACGGGGACCACTGAAGCTTTCTTT. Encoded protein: CATGTTEAFF.

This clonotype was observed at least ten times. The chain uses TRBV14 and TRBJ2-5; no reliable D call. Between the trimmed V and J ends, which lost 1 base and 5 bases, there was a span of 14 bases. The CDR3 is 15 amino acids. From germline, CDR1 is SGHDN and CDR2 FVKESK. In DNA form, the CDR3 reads TGTGCCAGCAGCCAAGTAGTCAGCCCATATGAGACCCAGTACTTC. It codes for CASSQVVSPYETQYF.

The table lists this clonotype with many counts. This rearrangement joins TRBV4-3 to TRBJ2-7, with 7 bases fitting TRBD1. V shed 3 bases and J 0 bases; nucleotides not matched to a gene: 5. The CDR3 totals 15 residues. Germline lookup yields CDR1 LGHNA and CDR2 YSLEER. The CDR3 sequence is CASSQYTGASYEQYF. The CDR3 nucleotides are TGCGCCAGCAGCCAGTATACAGGGGCCTCCTACGAGCAGTACTTC.

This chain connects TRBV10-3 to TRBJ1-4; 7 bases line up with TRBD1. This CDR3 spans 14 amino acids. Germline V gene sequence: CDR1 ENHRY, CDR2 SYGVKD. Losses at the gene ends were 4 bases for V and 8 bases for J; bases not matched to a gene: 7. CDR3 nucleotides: TGTGCCATCAGTGTGGGGACAGACAAAGAAAAACTGTTTTTT. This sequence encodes CAISVGTDKEKLFF.

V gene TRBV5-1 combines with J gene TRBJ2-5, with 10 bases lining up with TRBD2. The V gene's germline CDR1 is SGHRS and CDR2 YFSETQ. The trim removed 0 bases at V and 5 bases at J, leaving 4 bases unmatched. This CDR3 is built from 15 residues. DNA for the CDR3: TGCGCCAGCAGCTTGGAAGGTAGCGGGAGGGAGACCCAGTACTTC. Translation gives CASSLEGSGRETQYF.

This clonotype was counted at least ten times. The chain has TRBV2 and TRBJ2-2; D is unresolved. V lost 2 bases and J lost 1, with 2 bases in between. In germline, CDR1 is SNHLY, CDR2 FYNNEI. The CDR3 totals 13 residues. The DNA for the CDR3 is TGTGCCAGCAGTGAACAGAACACCGGGGAGCTGTTTTTT. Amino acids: CASSEQNTGELFF.

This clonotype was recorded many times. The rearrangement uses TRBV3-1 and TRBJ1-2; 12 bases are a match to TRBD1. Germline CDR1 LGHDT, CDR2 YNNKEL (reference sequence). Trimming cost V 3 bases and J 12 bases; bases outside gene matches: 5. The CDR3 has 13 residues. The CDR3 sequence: CASSQGTGGPHTF. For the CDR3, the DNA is TGTGCCAGCAGCCAGGGGACAGGGGGCCCCCACACCTTC.

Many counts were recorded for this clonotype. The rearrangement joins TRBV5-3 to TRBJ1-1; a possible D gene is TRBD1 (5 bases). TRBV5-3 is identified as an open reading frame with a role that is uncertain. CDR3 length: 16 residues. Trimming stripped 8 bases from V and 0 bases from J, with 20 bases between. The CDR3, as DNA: TGTGCCAGCAGCCCAAGGGAGGGGCTCTTGAACACTGAAGCTTTCTTT. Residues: CASSPREGLLNTEAFF.

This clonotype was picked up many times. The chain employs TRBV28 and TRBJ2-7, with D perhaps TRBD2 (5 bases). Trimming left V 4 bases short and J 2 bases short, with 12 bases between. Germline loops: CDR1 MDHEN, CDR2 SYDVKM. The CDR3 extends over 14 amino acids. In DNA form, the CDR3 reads TGTGCCAGCAGTTGGATACGGGGAACCTACGAGCAGTACTTC. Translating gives CASSWIRGTYEQYF. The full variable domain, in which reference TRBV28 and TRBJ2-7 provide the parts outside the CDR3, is DVKVTQSSRYLVKRTGEKVFLECVQDMDHENMFWYRQDPGLGLRLIYFSYDVKMKEKGDIPEGYSVSREKKERFSLILESASTNQTSMYLCASSWIRGTYEQYFGPGTRLTVT.